This entry is about one T cell receptor beta chain. Its antigen is as yet unknown. Germline V gene sequence: CDR1 MGHRA, CDR2 YSYEKL. The V gene end was trimmed by 1 base and the J gene end by 3 bases; junction bases not matched to a gene: 7. The CDR3 spans 17 residues. The assay was run at deep level. Under the authors' procedure: Without quality scores, immunoSEQ junctional reads could not be filtered like full-length reads. The data were produced by immunoSEQ multiplex PCR, yet TCRdb's version contains in-frame clones alone and is incomplete. Clone size and V and J calls were adopted from that table, with D and trimming inferred from the DNA. The sample contains 550,000 to 800,000 clones, roughly 70% of which appear only once. These data come from a study of shared clonotypes between healthy human individuals. Study information: For every donor, three CD4 naive, three CD4 memory, two CD8 naive and one CD8 memory plates were used.

General study findings and limits: For naive CD4 cells, 5% to 6.5% of clonotypes were shared across four donors.

This sequence was found in a woman aged 30 to 39 in good health. The sample was memory CD4+ T cells sorted from blood. The subset here: CD45RA-negative fraction. This rearrangement joins TRBV4-1 to TRBJ2-3; 10 nucleotides match TRBD1. CDR3 amino acids: CASSQVRQGAKTDTQYF. DNA for the CDR3: TGCGCCAGCAGCCAAGTCCGACAGGGGGCGAAAACAGATACGCAGTATTTT.